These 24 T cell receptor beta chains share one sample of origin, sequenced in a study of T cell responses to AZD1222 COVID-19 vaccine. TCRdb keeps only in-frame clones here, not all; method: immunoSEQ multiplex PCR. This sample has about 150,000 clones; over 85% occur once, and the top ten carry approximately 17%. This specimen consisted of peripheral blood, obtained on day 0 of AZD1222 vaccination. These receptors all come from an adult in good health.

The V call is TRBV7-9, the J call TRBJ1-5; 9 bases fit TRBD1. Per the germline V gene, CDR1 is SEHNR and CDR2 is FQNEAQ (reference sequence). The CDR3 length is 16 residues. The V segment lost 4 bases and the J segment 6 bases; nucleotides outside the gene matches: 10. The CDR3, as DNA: TGTGCCAGCAGCTCGATAGGGACAGGGAGAGGTCAGCCCCAGCATTTT. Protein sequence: CASSSIGTGRGQPQHF. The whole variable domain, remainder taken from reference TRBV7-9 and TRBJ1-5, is DTGVSQNPRHKITKRGQNVTFRCDPISEHNRLYWYRQTLGQGPEFLTYFQNEAQLEKSRLLSDRFSAERPKGSFSTLEIQRTEQGDSAMYLCASSSIGTGRGQPQHFGDGTRLSIL.

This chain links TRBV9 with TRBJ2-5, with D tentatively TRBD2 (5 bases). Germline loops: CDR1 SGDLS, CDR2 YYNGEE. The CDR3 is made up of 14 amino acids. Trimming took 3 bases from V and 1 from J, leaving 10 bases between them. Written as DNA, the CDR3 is TGTGCCAGCAGCGCGGCTAGCCCCCAAGAGACCCAGTACTTC. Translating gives CASSAASPQETQYF.

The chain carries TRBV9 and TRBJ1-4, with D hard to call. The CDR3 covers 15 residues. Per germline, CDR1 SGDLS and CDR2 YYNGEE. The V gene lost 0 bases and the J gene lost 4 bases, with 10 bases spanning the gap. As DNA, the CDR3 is TGTGCCAGCAGCGTAGACGCGGGGTTTAATGAAAAACTGTTTTTT. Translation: CASSVDAGFNEKLFF.

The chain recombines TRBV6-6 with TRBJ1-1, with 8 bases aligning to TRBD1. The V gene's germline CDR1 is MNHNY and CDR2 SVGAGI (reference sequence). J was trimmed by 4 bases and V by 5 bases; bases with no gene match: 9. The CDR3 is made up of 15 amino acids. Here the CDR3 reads CASSTRDRGGTEAFF. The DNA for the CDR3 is TGTGCCAGCAGTACACGAGACAGGGGAGGCACTGAAGCTTTCTTT.

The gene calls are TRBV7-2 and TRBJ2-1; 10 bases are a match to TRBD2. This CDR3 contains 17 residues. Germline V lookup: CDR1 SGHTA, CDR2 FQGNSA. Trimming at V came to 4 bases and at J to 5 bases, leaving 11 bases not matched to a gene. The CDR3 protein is CASSSRTGLADHNEQFF. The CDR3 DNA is TGTGCCAGCAGCTCCCGGACAGGACTAGCGGACCACAATGAGCAGTTCTTC.

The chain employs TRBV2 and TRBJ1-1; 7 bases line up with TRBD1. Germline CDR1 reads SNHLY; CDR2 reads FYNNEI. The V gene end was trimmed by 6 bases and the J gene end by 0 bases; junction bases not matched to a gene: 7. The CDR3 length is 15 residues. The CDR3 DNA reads TGTGCCAGCAGAGTGGGACAGCTAATGAACACTGAAGCTTTCTTT. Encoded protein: CASRVGQLMNTEAFF.

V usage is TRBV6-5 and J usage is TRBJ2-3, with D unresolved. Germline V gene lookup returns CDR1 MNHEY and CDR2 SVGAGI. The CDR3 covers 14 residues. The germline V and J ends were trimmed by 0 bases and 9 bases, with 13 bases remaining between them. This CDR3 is CASSYSLPESTQYF. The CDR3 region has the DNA TGTGCCAGCAGTTACTCCCTCCCCGAGAGCACGCAGTATTTT.

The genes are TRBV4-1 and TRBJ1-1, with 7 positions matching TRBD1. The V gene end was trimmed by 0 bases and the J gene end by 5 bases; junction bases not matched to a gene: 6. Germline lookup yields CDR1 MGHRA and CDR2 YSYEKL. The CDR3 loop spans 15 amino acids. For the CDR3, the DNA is TGCGCCAGCAGCCAAGAGCCCCCAGGGGGGACTGAAGCTTTCTTT. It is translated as CASSQEPPGGTEAFF.

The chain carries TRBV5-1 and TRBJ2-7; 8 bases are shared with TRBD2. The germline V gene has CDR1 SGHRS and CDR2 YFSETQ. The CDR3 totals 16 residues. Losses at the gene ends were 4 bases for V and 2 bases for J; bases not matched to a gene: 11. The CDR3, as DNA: TGCGCCAGCAGCCGTCAGTCTAGCGGGCAAACCTACGAGCAGTACTTC. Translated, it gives CASSRQSSGQTYEQYF.

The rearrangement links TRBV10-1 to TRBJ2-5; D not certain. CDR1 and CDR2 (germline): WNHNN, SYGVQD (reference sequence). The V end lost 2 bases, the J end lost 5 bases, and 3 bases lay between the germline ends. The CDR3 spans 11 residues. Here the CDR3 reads CASSEGETQYF. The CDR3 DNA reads TGCGCCAGCAGTGAGGGGGAGACCCAGTACTTC.

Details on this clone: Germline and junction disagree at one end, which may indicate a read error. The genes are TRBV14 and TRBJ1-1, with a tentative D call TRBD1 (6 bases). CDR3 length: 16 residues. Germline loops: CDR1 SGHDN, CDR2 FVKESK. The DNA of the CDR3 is TGTGCCAGCAGCAAAGACAGGCCCTGGCTGAACACTGAAGCTTTCTTT. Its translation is CASSKDRPWLNTEAFF.

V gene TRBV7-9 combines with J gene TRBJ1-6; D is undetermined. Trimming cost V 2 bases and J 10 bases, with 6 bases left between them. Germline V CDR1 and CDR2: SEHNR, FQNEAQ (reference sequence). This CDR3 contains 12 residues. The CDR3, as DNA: TGTGCCAGCAGCTTAATGGAGTCACCCCTCCACTTT. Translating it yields CASSLMESPLHF.

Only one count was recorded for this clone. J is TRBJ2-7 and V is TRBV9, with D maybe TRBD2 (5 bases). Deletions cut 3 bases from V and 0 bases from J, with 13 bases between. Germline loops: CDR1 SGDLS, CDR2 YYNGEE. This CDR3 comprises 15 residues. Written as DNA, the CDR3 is TGTGCCAGCAGCGCCCACCCGGGGTACTCCTACGAGCAGTACTTC. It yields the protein CASSAHPGYSYEQYF.

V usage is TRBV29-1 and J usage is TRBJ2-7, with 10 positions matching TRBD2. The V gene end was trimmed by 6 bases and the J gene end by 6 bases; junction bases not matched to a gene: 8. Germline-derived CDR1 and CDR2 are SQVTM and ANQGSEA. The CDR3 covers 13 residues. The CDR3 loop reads CSVATSGTSEQYF. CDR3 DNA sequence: TGCAGCGTGGCAACTAGCGGGACAAGCGAGCAGTACTTC.

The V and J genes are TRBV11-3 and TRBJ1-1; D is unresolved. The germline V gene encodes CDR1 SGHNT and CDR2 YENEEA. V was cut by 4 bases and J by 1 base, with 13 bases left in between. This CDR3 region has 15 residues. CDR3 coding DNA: TGTGCCAGCAGCTACCACAGCCTCAGGAACACTGAAGCTTTCTTT. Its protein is CASSYHSLRNTEAFF.

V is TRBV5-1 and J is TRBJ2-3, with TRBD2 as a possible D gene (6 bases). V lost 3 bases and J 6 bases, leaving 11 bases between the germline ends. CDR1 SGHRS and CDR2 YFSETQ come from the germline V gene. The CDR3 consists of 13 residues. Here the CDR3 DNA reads TGCGCCAGCAGCTGGGACTCCACGGATACGCAGTATTTT. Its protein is CASSWDSTDTQYF.

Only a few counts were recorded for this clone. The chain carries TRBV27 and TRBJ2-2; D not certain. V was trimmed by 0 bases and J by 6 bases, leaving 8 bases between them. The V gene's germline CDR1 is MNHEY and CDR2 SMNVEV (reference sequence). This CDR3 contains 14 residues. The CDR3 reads CASSLSRGSGELFF. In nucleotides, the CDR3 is TGTGCCAGCAGTTTATCGAGAGGCTCCGGGGAGCTGTTTTTT.

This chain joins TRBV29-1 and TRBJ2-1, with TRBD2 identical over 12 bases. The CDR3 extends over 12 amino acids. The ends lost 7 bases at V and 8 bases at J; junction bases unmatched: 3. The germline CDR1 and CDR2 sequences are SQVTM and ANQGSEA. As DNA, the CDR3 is TGCAGCGCCTGGACTAGCGGGGATGAGCAGTTCTTC. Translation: CSAWTSGDEQFF.

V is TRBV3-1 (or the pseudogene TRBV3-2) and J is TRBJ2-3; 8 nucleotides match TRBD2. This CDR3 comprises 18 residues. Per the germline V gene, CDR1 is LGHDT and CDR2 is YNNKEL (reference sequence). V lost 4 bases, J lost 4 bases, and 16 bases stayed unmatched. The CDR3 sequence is CASSPGVAGSRPSDTQYF. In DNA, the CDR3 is TGTGCCAGCAGCCCCGGGGTAGCGGGATCCCGGCCATCAGATACGCAGTATTTT.

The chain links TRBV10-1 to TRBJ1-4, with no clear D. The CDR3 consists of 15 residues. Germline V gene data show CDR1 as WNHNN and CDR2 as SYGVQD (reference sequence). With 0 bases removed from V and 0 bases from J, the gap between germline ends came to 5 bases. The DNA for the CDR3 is TGCGCCAGCAGTGAGTCAGCTGCAACTAATGAAAAACTGTTTTTT. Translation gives CASSESAATNEKLFF.

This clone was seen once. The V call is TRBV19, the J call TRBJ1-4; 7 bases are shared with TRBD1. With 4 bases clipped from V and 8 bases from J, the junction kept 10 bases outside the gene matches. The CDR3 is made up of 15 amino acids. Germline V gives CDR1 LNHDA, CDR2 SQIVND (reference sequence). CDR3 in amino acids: CASSTYRGLGEKLFF. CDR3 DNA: TGTGCCAGTAGTACGTACAGGGGTCTAGGCGAAAAACTGTTTTTT. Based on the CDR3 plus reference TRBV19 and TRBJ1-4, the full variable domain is DGGITQSPKYLFRKEGQNVTLSCEQNLNHDAMYWYRQDPGQGLRLIYYSQIVNDFQKGDIAEGYSVSREKKESFPLTVTSAQKNPTAFYLCASSTYRGLGEKLFFGSGTQLSVL.

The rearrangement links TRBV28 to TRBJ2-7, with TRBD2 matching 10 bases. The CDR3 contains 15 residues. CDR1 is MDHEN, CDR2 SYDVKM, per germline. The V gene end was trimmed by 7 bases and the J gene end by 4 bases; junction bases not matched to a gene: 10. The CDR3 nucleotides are TGTGCCAGCAAAGGTCTAGCGGGGGTCAAATACGAGCAGTACTTC. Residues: CASKGLAGVKYEQYF.

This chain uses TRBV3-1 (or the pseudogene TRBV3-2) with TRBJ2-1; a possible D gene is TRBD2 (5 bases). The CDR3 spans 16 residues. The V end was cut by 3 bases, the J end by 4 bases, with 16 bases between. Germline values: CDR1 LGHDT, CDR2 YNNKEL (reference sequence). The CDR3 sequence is CASSQGPSSVYNEQFF. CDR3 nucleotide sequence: TGTGCCAGCAGCCAGGGCCCTAGCTCCGTATACAATGAGCAGTTCTTC.

CDR3 amino acids: CASSPHRGGTEAFF. The CDR3 bases are TGTGCCAGCAGCCCTCACAGGGGTGGCACTGAAGCTTTCTTT. The chain is built from TRBV9 and TRBJ1-1; TRBD1 matches 7 bases. The length of the CDR3 is 14 residues. Trimming cost V 4 bases and J 4 bases; bases outside gene matches: 7. Germline CDR1 and CDR2: SGDLS and YYNGEE.